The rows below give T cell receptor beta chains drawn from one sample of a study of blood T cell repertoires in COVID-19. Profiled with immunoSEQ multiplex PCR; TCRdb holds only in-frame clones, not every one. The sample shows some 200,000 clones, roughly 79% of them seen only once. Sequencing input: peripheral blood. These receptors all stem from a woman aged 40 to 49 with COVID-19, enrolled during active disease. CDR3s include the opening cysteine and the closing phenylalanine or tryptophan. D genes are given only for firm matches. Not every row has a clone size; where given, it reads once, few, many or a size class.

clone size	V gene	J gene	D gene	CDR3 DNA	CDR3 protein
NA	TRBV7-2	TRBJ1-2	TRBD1	TGTGCCAGCAGCTTTTATGGGACAGGTGGCTACACCTTC	CASSFYGTGGYTF
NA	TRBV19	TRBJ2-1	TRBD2	TGTGCCAGTAGTCCTAGCGGGAGTTACAATGAGCAGTTCTTC	CASSPSGSYNEQFF
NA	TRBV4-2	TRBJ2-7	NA	TGTGCCAGCAGCCAAGAGGTTCAGGAACCCTACGAGCAGTACTTC	CASSQEVQEPYEQYF
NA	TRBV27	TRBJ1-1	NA	TGTGCCAGCAGTCCGAGGAGGAGCACTGAAGCTTTCTTT	CASSPRRSTEAFF
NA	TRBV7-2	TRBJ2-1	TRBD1	TGTGCCAGCAACCCCCGCAGGGGGCCGGCGGATGAGCAGTTCTTC	CASNPRRGPADEQFF
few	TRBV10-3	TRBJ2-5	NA	TGTGCCATCGGGGCCTCGAGCGAGACCCAGTACTTC	CAIGASSETQYF
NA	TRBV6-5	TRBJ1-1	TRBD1	TGTGCCATCCGTTTGTGGGACCAGGGGGACACTGAAGCTTTCTTT	CAIRLWDQGDTEAFF
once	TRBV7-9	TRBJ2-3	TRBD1	TGTGCCAGCAGCTTTATCAGGGGGAGCACAGATACGCAGTATTTT	CASSFIRGSTDTQYF
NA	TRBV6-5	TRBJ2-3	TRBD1	TGTGCCAGCAGGGGCCAGTGGACAGGGGGGGATACGCAGTATTTT	CASRGQWTGGDTQYF
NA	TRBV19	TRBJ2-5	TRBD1	TGTGCCAGTAGTACCGGGACAGGGGGTGGAGAGACCCAGTACTTC	CASSTGTGGGETQYF
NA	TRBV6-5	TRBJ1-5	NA	TGTGCCAGCCGGGGTACCCATCAGCCCCAGCATTTT	CASRGTHQPQHF
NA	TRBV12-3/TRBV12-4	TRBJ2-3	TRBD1	TGTGCCAGCAGTTTGTTACAGGGGGATACGCAGTATTTT	CASSLLQGDTQYF
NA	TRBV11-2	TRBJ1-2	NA	TGTGCCAGCAGCCATTTCAGGGGCCCCAGGGGTCATGGCTACACCTTC	CASSHFRGPRGHGYTF
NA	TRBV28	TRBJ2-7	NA	TGTGCCAGCGCCGGGAACGAGCAGTACTTC	CASAGNEQYF
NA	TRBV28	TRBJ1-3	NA	TGTGCCAGCAGTTTAGCCCTCCTCAGCTCTGGAAACACCATATATTTT	CASSLALLSSGNTIYF
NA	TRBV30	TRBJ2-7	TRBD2	TGTGCCTGGTACGGGGAGGGCTCCGAGCAGTACTTC	CAWYGEGSEQYF
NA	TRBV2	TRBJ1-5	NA	TGTGCCAGCAGTGAACGGGAGAGGGCGGGTCAGCCCCAGCATTTT	CASSERERAGQPQHF